This T cell receptor (beta chain) was identified in a study of T cells after yellow fever vaccination (dated by TCRdb to the late 2010s). With regard to the full study: Libraries from fractions with low cell numbers were prepared with the SMART-Seq v4 Ultra Low Input RNA kit. To follow T-cell clones before and after both primary and booster YFV17D yellow fever vaccination, bulk TCR alpha and beta repertoires underwent longitudinal sequencing. Bulk PBMC replicates and cell subsets were isolated from blood drawn at multiple timepoints before and after both primary and secondary immunization. Two healthy male donors, one aged 18 to 29 and one aged 30 to 40 years, made up the cohort. The paper as a whole reports these results and caveats: The secondary T-cell response was found to be weaker but faster than the primary response, with a peak reached on day 5 rather than on day 15. Because abundant contaminating clonotypes from the bulk population could be contained in FACS-sorted repertoires, computational filtering was required. After the booster, most clones that had expanded after primary vaccination were detected again (around 95% of CD4 and 70% to 90% of CD8), suggesting broad maintenance of memory. A small fraction of clonotypes appeared in both the CD4 and CD8 compartments, likely as a result of convergent recombination. Only a couple of donors were included in the study, so the extent to which the findings can be generalized is limited.

This specimen's treatment or condition label, per the study, means: live attenuated yellow fever vaccine strain. At each blood-draw timepoint, two biological replicates of bulk PBMCs were collected. A standard Ficoll-Paque protocol was used to isolate PBMCs from peripheral blood. TriZol was used to extract RNA from bulk PBMCs, from CD4 and CD8 fractions, and from dextramer-positive and dextramer-negative fractions. TCR cDNA was synthesized by 5'RACE template switching, through which a universal primer site and unique molecular identifiers were introduced. cDNA synthesis was primed from both the TCR alpha and TCR beta constant segments. Two PCR steps were used to amplify libraries, with sample barcodes and sequencing adapters being added in the second step. Sequencing of libraries was done on Illumina HiSeq 2500 (2x100 bp) or NovaSeq (2x150 bp). The original methods were these. MIGEC was used to demultiplex reads and collapse the reads into UMI consensus sequences, and MiXCR was used for V(D)J alignment. Vaccine-responding clonotypes were identified with edgeR using replicate PBMC samples, with FDR below 0.01 and a log2 fold change above 5 up to day 15 being required. Each bulk clonotype received a CD4 or CD8 identity based on whether the sequenced CD4 or CD8 repertoire contained that clonotype at higher abundance. TCRdb handled the public reads itself, with Q25 trimming in fastp and clone calling in MiXCR, and kept productive beta chains. One record per CDR3 amino acid sequence lists the most common genes and DNA. The V and J calls here are based on TCRdb, not the publication. Here the sample has approximately 550,000 distinct CDR3 sequences; around an eighth occur a single time. Clones ranked in the top ten supply about 14% of the sample.

This clonotype was seen just once. Its antigen has not been determined. No per-base quality is available; no much larger clone lies one base away. A lone read offers only weak evidence. Sequences were derived from PBMCs, sampled on the day of the yellow fever booster vaccination. The receptor was derived from a young man who received the YFV17D yellow fever vaccine.

The base sequence is TGTGCCAGCAGCCCATGGTTTGGACAGGGGACCACCGGGGAGCTGTTTTTT. It encodes CASSPWFGQGTTGELFF. The sequence is built from TRBV11-3 and TRBJ2-2; the central 9 bases match TRBD1. CDR1 SGHNT and CDR2 YENEEA are derived from the germline V gene. From its cysteine to its phenylalanine, the CDR3 spans 17 amino acids. The retained sequence is limited to the CDR3, 51 bases, with the frame set at the first base. Germline trimming amounts to 5 bases on V and 4 bases on J, with 11 as the count of junction bases outside the gene matches.